Below are 17 T cell receptor beta chains sequenced from a single sample in a study of control samples from healthy donors and cancer patients. Only in-frame clones appear in the TCRdb table, and some are missing; sequencing was by immunoSEQ multiplex PCR. The sample shows some 140,000 clones, about 85% of them seen only once. The sequencing sample was made of blood. Source of these receptors: a woman between 25 and 40 years old in good health.

The CDR3 coding sequence is TGTGCCAGCAGCCAAGAGGGAGGTAACACTGAAGCTTTCTTT. Residues: CASSQEGGNTEAFF. The V and J genes are TRBV4-2 and TRBJ1-1; D is undetermined. This CDR3 is 14 amino acids long. The germline CDR1 and CDR2 sequences are LGHNA and YNFKEQ. V lost 0 bases, J lost 2 bases, and 7 bases lay in between.

The chain employs TRBV5-5 and TRBJ2-5, with D possibly being TRBD1 (6 bases). The CDR3 has 14 residues. The V end was cut by 1 base, the J end by 2 bases, with 9 bases between. Germline CDR1 reads SGHKS; CDR2 reads YYEKEE (reference sequence). CDR3 DNA: TGTGCCAGCAGCTTGTCAGGGGTACAAGAGACCCAGTACTTC. Translated: CASSLSGVQETQYF.

This chain joins TRBV7-9 and TRBJ1-5; D may be TRBD1 (6 bases). The CDR3 totals 13 residues. V lost 2 bases and J lost 7, with 9 bases in between. Germline V lookup: CDR1 SEHNR, CDR2 FQNEAQ (reference sequence). The CDR3, as DNA: TGTGCCAGCAGCTTATACAGGGAACAGCCCCAGCATTTT. Translating gives CASSLYREQPQHF.

The CDR3: CASTEPSTGFEQYF. DNA of the CDR3: TGCGCCAGCACCGAGCCCTCTACAGGGTTCGAGCAGTACTTC. This sequence joins TRBV10-2 and TRBJ2-7, with D possibly TRBD1 on 6 matching bases. Trimming cost V 7 bases and J 6 bases, with 19 bases left between them. Per germline, CDR1 WSHSY and CDR2 SAAADI. The CDR3 consists of 14 residues.

The V gene is TRBV19, the J gene TRBJ1-2; no reliable D call. From germline, CDR1 is LNHDA and CDR2 SQIVND (reference sequence). Deletions cut 0 bases from V and 4 bases from J, with 9 bases between. This CDR3 has 14 residues. The CDR3 protein is CASSIEPETYGYTF. The DNA of the CDR3 is TGTGCCAGTAGTATAGAGCCGGAAACCTATGGCTACACCTTC.

The chain employs TRBV7-9 and TRBJ1-2; weak D call: TRBD1 (5 bases). CDR1 and CDR2 (germline): SEHNR, FQNEAQ (reference sequence). V lost 1 base and J 8 bases, leaving 17 bases between the germline ends. The CDR3 covers 15 residues. The CDR3 spells CASSLGTSRYRGYTF. The CDR3 DNA is TGTGCCAGCAGCTTAGGGACAAGCCGCTACAGGGGCTACACCTTC. The full variable domain, rest sourced from reference TRBV7-9 and TRBJ1-2, is DTGVSQNPRHKITKRGQNVTFRCDPISEHNRLYWYRQTLGQGPEFLTYFQNEAQLEKSRLLSDRFSAERPKGSFSTLEIQRTEQGDSAMYLCASSLGTSRYRGYTFGSGTRLTVV.

This clone was recorded once. The CDR3 DNA sequence: TGTGCCAGCAGTGGGACAGGGACCACTGAAGCTTTCTTT. Translated, it gives CASSGTGTTEAFF. The chain is built from TRBV6-4 and TRBJ1-1; the match to TRBD1 covers 8 bases. The germline V gene has CDR1 MRHNA and CDR2 SNTAGT. The trim removed 4 bases at V and 4 bases at J, leaving 2 bases unmatched. The CDR3 spans 13 residues.

This chain connects TRBV11-3 to TRBJ2-7; 7 nucleotides match TRBD2. This CDR3 spans 13 amino acids. Trimming removed 3 bases from V and 7 bases from J; junction bases left unmatched: 6. Germline CDR1 reads SGHNT; CDR2 reads YENEEA. CDR3 DNA sequence: TGTGCCAGCAGCTTGGGCTGGGGGGGTGAGCAGTACTTC. Translating it yields CASSLGWGGEQYF.

Worth noting for this clone: One junction end does not reproduce the germline sequence, and a read error may be involved. The chain recombines TRBV7-7 with TRBJ1-4, with TRBD1 as a possible D gene (6 bases). This CDR3 region has 14 residues. Germline CDR1 SSHAT, CDR2 FNYEAQ (reference sequence). DNA for the CDR3: TGTGCTAGCAGCTTAGGGGGACTTAATGAAAAACTGTTTTTT. This translates into CASSLGGLNEKLFF. The whole variable domain, remainder taken from reference TRBV7-7 and TRBJ1-4, is GAGVSQSPRYKVTKRGQDVTLRCDPISSHATLYWYQQALGQGPEFLTYFNYEAQPDKSGLPSDRFSAERPEGSISTLTIQRTEQRDSAMYRCASSLGGLNEKLFFGSGTQLSVL.

This chain uses TRBV19 with TRBJ1-1, with D uncertain. The CDR3 has 13 residues. Per the germline V gene, CDR1 is LNHDA and CDR2 is SQIVND (reference sequence). Trimming removed 6 bases from V and 1 base from J, with 9 bases in between. The CDR3 nucleotides are TGTGCCAGTAGAGAGACGGAGAACACTGAAGCTTTCTTT. Its translation: CASRETENTEAFF.

The chain is built from TRBV4-1 and TRBJ2-3; no reliable D call. CDR3 length: 13 amino acids. Germline V gene sequence: CDR1 MGHRA, CDR2 YSYEKL. V lost 1 base and J lost 5, with 7 bases in between. As DNA, the CDR3 is TGCGCCAGCAGCCAAGGAGTTGGAGATACGCAGTATTTT. Encoded protein: CASSQGVGDTQYF.

V and J are TRBV6-1 and TRBJ1-1; tentatively, D is TRBD1 (5 bases). The length of the CDR3 is 13 residues. With 3 bases removed from V and 1 base from J, the gap between germline ends came to 6 bases. Germline V gene sequence: CDR1 MNHNS, CDR2 SASEGT. The CDR3 is CASSDTGNTEAFF. The CDR3 bases are TGTGCCAGCAGTGACACAGGGAACACTGAAGCTTTCTTT.

This clone is categorized as medium-sized. V and J are TRBV7-6 and TRBJ2-7; the D gene is possibly TRBD1 (6 bases). Trimming pared 5 bases from V and 5 bases from J, leaving 22 bases between. This CDR3 has 16 amino acids. Germline V lookup: CDR1 SGHVS, CDR2 FNYEAQ. The CDR3 coding sequence is TGTGCCAGCAGCACCGTGGCCGGGGACACCCACCACGAGCAGTACTTC. Translation gives CASSTVAGDTHHEQYF.

The V and J genes are TRBV10-1 and TRBJ2-1, with 12 bases aligning to TRBD2. J gave up 8 bases and V 6 bases, and 11 bases lay outside the gene matches. The V gene's germline CDR1 is WNHNN and CDR2 SYGVQD (reference sequence). This CDR3 region has 16 residues. CDR3 sequence (DNA): TGCGCCAGCAGGCAGTTGGGACTAGCGGGTCGGGATGAGCAGTTCTTC. Encoded protein: CASRQLGLAGRDEQFF.

V gene TRBV9 combines with J gene TRBJ2-1; D unresolved. V lost 4 bases and J 5 bases, leaving 4 bases between the germline ends. The V gene's germline CDR1 is SGDLS and CDR2 YYNGEE. This CDR3 has 11 residues. The CDR3 region has the DNA TGTGCCAGCAGCCGGAACAATGAGCAGTTCTTC. Translation: CASSRNNEQFF. Looking up the rest from reference TRBV9 and TRBJ2-1 gives the full variable domain: DSGVTQTPKHLITATGQRVTLRCSPRSGDLSVYWYQQSLDQGLQFLIQYYNGEERAKGNILERFSAQQFPDLHSELNLSSLELGDSALYFCASSRNNEQFFGPGTRLTVL.

The chain carries TRBV30 and TRBJ2-2; TRBD2 matches at 11 bases. Germline V gene sequence: CDR1 GTSNPN, CDR2 SVGIG (reference sequence). V shed 3 bases and J 1 base; nucleotides not matched to a gene: 4. The CDR3 extends over 16 amino acids. The CDR3 DNA reads as TGTGCCTGGAGCTTAGGGACTAGCGGGAACACCGGGGAGCTGTTTTTT. It encodes CAWSLGTSGNTGELFF.

The V call is TRBV28, the J call TRBJ1-1; no definite D call. CDR1 is MDHEN and CDR2 is SYDVKM in the germline V gene. The CDR3 is made up of 15 amino acids. V gave up 8 bases and J gave up 4 bases, with 20 bases separating them. The CDR3 sequence is CASRRSGGLSTEAFF. The CDR3 DNA reads TGTGCCAGCCGGCGTTCGGGCGGTTTAAGCACTGAAGCTTTCTTT.